Below are 28 T cell receptor beta chains sequenced from a single sample in a study of T cells after yellow fever vaccination. MiXCR was run by TCRdb on the 5' RACE reads, yielding one entry per CDR3 protein. The sample holds 450,000 to 650,000 distinct CDR3 sequences, 13% seen once. Sequenced material: PBMCs, taken on the day of the yellow fever booster vaccination. These receptors were taken from a young man who received the YFV17D yellow fever vaccine.

This clonotype was observed a handful of times. The rearrangement joins TRBV12-3 or TRBV12-4 to TRBJ2-7, with 11 bases fitting TRBD2. The CDR3 sequence is 15 residues long. J was trimmed by 5 bases and V by 7 bases; bases with no gene match: 10. CDR3 in amino acids: CASTRIAGGPHEQYF. The CDR3 coding sequence is TGTGCCAGCACTCGAATAGCGGGAGGGCCCCACGAGCAGTACTTC.

A few counts support this clonotype. CDR3 nucleotide sequence: TGTGCCAGCAGCAAGACAGGGGGCCAGTACGAGCAGTACTTC. Its protein product is CASSKTGGQYEQYF. The chain combines TRBV2 with TRBJ2-7; 10 bases match TRBD1. Germline V gene lookup returns CDR1 SNHLY and CDR2 FYNNEI. Unmatched junction bases numbered 6, after V lost 6 bases and J lost 4 bases. The CDR3 loop spans 14 amino acids.

The chain links TRBV9 to TRBJ2-7, with no clear D. CDR1 is SGDLS and CDR2 is YYNGEE in the germline V gene. This CDR3 region has 15 residues. The V end was cut by 4 bases, the J end by 7 bases, with 21 bases between. The CDR3 is CASSPVPSPSYEQYF. DNA of the CDR3: TGTGCCAGCAGCCCGGTCCCGTCTCCCTCTTATGAGCAGTACTTC.

The V call is TRBV9, the J call TRBJ2-3, with D tentatively TRBD2 (6 bases). The CDR3 totals 18 residues. The V gene's germline CDR1 is SGDLS and CDR2 YYNGEE. The germline V and J ends were trimmed by 1 base and 0 bases, with 18 bases remaining between them. The CDR3 is CASSVRSGTPGSTDTQYF. The CDR3 bases are TGTGCCAGCAGCGTAAGGTCTGGGACTCCCGGCAGCACAGATACGCAGTATTTT.

This clonotype appeared many times. The chain links TRBV7-2 to TRBJ2-7; TRBD2 matches at 7 bases. Trimming at V came to 6 bases and at J to 2 bases, leaving 7 bases not matched to a gene. Looked up from germline, CDR1 is SGHTA and CDR2 is FQGNSA. CDR3 length equals 14 residues. Written as DNA, the CDR3 is TGTGCCAGCAGTTTGTCTAGCGGAACCTACGAGCAGTACTTC. Protein sequence: CASSLSSGTYEQYF.

This clonotype came up a few times. The rearrangement uses TRBV30 and TRBJ2-7, with D hard to call. The CDR3 extends over 12 amino acids. The V and J ends lost 5 bases and 4 bases respectively, with 12 bases between them. The germline V gene has CDR1 GTSNPN and CDR2 SVGIG (reference sequence). As DNA, the CDR3 is TGTGCCTGGGGGTCAGGATCTTACGAGCAGTACTTC. Its translation is CAWGSGSYEQYF.

There are a few counts of this clonotype. The V call is TRBV9, the J call TRBJ2-7; no firm D call. Germline V gene lookup returns CDR1 SGDLS and CDR2 YYNGEE. This CDR3 is built from 17 residues. V gave up 2 bases and J gave up 1 base, with 19 bases separating them. This CDR3 is CASSVSHSGLGSYEQYF. CDR3 nucleotides: TGTGCCAGCAGCGTCTCCCATTCCGGCCTGGGGTCCTACGAGCAGTACTTC.

This clonotype turned up a few times. This sequence joins TRBV4-3 and TRBJ2-7; D might be TRBD2 (6 bases). Germline V lookup: CDR1 LGHNA, CDR2 YSLEER. CDR3 length: 15 amino acids. V lost 4 bases and J lost 0, with 13 bases in between. For the CDR3, the DNA is TGCGCCAGCAGCCTCGGCTCGCGGGGCTCCTACGAGCAGTACTTC. It is translated as CASSLGSRGSYEQYF.

The genes are TRBV20-1 and TRBJ2-7, with TRBD2 matching 8 bases. The CDR3 has 13 residues. Germline V gene sequence: CDR1 DFQATT, CDR2 SNEGSKA (reference sequence). V dropped 3 bases and J dropped 2; count of bases not matched to a gene: 3. CDR3 protein: CSARSGRAYEQYF. In DNA form, the CDR3 reads TGCAGTGCTAGGAGCGGGAGAGCCTACGAGCAGTACTTC.

This clonotype was seen more than once but under ten times. The chain uses TRBV15 and TRBJ2-1; 10 bases are shared with TRBD2. Trimming at V came to 9 bases and at J to 3 bases, leaving 5 bases not matched to a gene. This CDR3 contains 14 residues. Germline V gene lookup returns CDR1 LNHNV and CDR2 YYDKDF (reference sequence). CDR3: CATTSGRVYNEQFF. In nucleotides, the CDR3 is TGTGCCACAACCAGCGGGAGGGTCTACAATGAGCAGTTCTTC.

The chain couples TRBV4-3 to TRBJ2-1; 12 bases are shared with TRBD2. V lost 0 bases, J lost 0 bases, and 6 bases stayed unmatched. The CDR3 covers 19 residues. Germline lookup yields CDR1 LGHNA and CDR2 YSLEER. This chain's CDR3 is CASSQDGLAGWNSYNEQFF. The CDR3 coding sequence is TGCGCCAGCAGCCAAGATGGACTAGCGGGATGGAACTCCTACAATGAGCAGTTCTTC.

The table lists this clonotype with a few counts. The CDR3 region has the DNA TGTGCCAGCAGAAATCGGGGGGCCACAGATACGCAGTATTTT. Its protein product is CASRNRGATDTQYF. The chain employs TRBV6-1 and TRBJ2-3; possibly TRBD2 for D (7 bases). Per the germline V gene, CDR1 is MNHNS and CDR2 is SASEGT. The CDR3 runs to 14 residues. The V and J ends lost 6 bases and 2 bases respectively, with 12 bases between them.

This clonotype was observed a handful of times. The chain is built from TRBV7-2 and TRBJ2-1; either TRBD1 or TRBD2 may fit D (6 bases each). V shed 1 base and J shed 11 bases, with 15 bases lying between them. CDR1 is SGHTA and CDR2 is FQGNSA in the germline V gene. The CDR3 length is 14 residues. Here the CDR3 DNA reads TGTGCCAGCAGCTTAGTGGATTCGGGGGCTAAGCAGTTCTTC. The encoded protein is CASSLVDSGAKQFF.

This clonotype has just a few counts. The chain has TRBV11-2 and TRBJ2-3; 11 bases match TRBD2. The CDR3 runs 16 residues. Germline loops: CDR1 SGHAT, CDR2 FQNNGV. The J segment lost 3 bases and the V segment lost 6 bases, leaving 8 bases of the junction unmatched. CDR3 DNA sequence: TGTGCCAGCAGGAAAAAACTAGCGGGAGCTACAGATACGCAGTATTTT. It codes for CASRKKLAGATDTQYF.

Only a few counts were recorded for this clonotype. CDR3 amino acids: CASSPYPGSYNEQFF. In DNA, the CDR3 is TGCGCCAGCAGCCCGTACCCGGGGTCCTACAATGAGCAGTTCTTC. The chain combines TRBV5-1 with TRBJ2-1, with a possible D match to TRBD2 (5 bases). There are 15 residues in the CDR3. The V end was cut by 4 bases, the J end by 1 base, with 12 bases between. The germline CDR1 and CDR2 sequences are SGHRS and YFSETQ.

A few counts support this clonotype. The chain has TRBV24-1 and TRBJ1-1, with D maybe TRBD1 (6 bases). The CDR3 loop spans 16 amino acids. Trimming took 0 bases from V and 4 from J, leaving 14 bases between them. The germline V gene has CDR1 KGHDR and CDR2 SFDVKD. CDR3 residues: CATSDLSGGLSTEAFF. The CDR3 DNA follows: TGTGCCACCAGTGATTTGTCTGGGGGGCTGAGCACTGAAGCTTTCTTT.

The chain combines TRBV12-5 with TRBJ2-3; D is possibly TRBD2 (6 bases). Trimming shortened V by 5 bases and J by 6 bases, and 15 bases separated the two germline ends. The CDR3 contains 14 residues. Germline V gives CDR1 LGHNT, CDR2 FRNRAP. This CDR3 reads CASGIGWGGDTQYF. The CDR3 DNA is TGTGCTAGTGGTATCGGTTGGGGAGGTGATACGCAGTATTTT.

V and J are TRBV6-1 and TRBJ2-5; D is undetermined. V was shortened by 6 bases and J by 5 bases, with 16 bases between the two germline ends. Germline V lookup: CDR1 MNHNS, CDR2 SASEGT. The length of the CDR3 is 14 residues. CDR3 residues: CASSDMGRAETQYF. The CDR3 DNA is TGTGCCAGCAGCGACATGGGCCGGGCGGAGACCCAGTACTTC.

This clonotype was detected many times. The chain couples TRBV5-1 to TRBJ2-1; TRBD1 or TRBD2 may be the D gene (5 bases each). The CDR3 runs to 15 residues. The germline V gene has CDR1 SGHRS and CDR2 YFSETQ. The V gene lost 4 bases and the J gene lost 8 bases, with 19 bases spanning the gap. In DNA form, the CDR3 reads TGCGCCAGCAGCCCGGACGTTTCGGGGCTAGATGAGCAGTTCTTC. This encodes CASSPDVSGLDEQFF.

The chain links TRBV4-3 to TRBJ1-6; D not resolved. The CDR3 consists of 15 residues. Trimming cost V 0 bases and J 7 bases, with 10 bases left between them. The germline CDR1 and CDR2 sequences are LGHNA and YSLEER. The CDR3 spells CASSQDIDENSPLHF. Here the CDR3 DNA reads TGCGCCAGCAGCCAAGACATCGATGAAAATTCACCCCTCCACTTT.

The V call is TRBV6-2 or TRBV6-3, the J call TRBJ1-5; 9 bases agree with TRBD1. The CDR3 has 15 amino acids. The trim removed 8 bases at V and 7 bases at J, leaving 12 bases unmatched. Germline V CDR1 and CDR2: MNHEY, SVGEGT. The CDR3: CASGYGTGIGQPQHF. CDR3 sequence (DNA): TGTGCCAGCGGCTACGGGACAGGGATCGGGCAGCCCCAGCATTTT.

The V and J genes are TRBV11-2 and TRBJ2-1; possibly TRBD1 or TRBD2 for D (5 bases each). Deletions cut 5 bases from V and 0 bases from J, with 14 bases between. The CDR3 length is 16 residues. Germline CDR1 is SGHAT and CDR2 is FQNNGV. DNA for the CDR3: TGTGCCAGCAGCGGAGGCACGGGACGCTCCTACAATGAGCAGTTCTTC. This gives the protein CASSGGTGRSYNEQFF.

The V call is TRBV6-2 or TRBV6-3, the J call TRBJ2-2; 16 bases are shared with TRBD2. CDR1 and CDR2 (germline): MNHEY, SVGEGT. CDR3 length: 20 residues. With 5 bases clipped from V and 7 bases from J, the junction kept 16 bases outside the gene matches. Here the CDR3 reads CASSIRPGTSGRASSGELFF. The CDR3 DNA reads TGTGCCAGCAGTATCCGCCCCGGGACTAGCGGGAGGGCCTCAAGCGGGGAGCTGTTTTTT.

The chain joins TRBV28 to TRBJ2-1; 7 bases fit TRBD2. From germline, CDR1 is MDHEN and CDR2 SYDVKM. CDR3 size: 16 residues. The trim removed 5 bases at V and 3 bases at J, leaving 10 bases unmatched. Written as DNA, the CDR3 is TGTGCCAGCAGTAACATCCTAGCGGTCGGCTACAATGAGCAGTTCTTC. It is translated as CASSNILAVGYNEQFF.

The rearrangement links TRBV7-2 to TRBJ2-7; weak D call: TRBD2 (5 bases). The germline V gene has CDR1 SGHTA and CDR2 FQGNSA. The ends were cut back, 2 bases at V and 2 bases at J, with 10 bases in the middle. CDR3 length: 14 amino acids. DNA for the CDR3: TGTGCCAGCAGCTTACCCGGGGTGGCCTACGAGCAGTACTTC. As protein: CASSLPGVAYEQYF.

This clonotype came up once. The chain uses TRBV7-2 and TRBJ1-2, with D possibly matching TRBD1 (6 bases). V was clipped by 8 bases and J by 8 bases, with 15 bases between them. The germline V gene encodes CDR1 SGHTA and CDR2 FQGNSA. The CDR3 covers 12 residues. Here the CDR3 reads CASGTGFVGYTF. The CDR3 coding sequence is TGTGCCAGCGGAACAGGGTTCGTCGGCTACACCTTC.

This clonotype was observed a handful of times. This chain links TRBV9 with TRBJ2-3, with D possibly being TRBD2 (5 bases). The CDR3 length is 16 residues. CDR1 and CDR2 (germline): SGDLS, YYNGEE. V lost 2 bases and J 3 bases, leaving 16 bases between the germline ends. CDR3 loop: CASSVRGFSVTDTQYF. CDR3 bases: TGTGCCAGCAGCGTCCGAGGGTTTTCCGTGACAGATACGCAGTATTTT.

This chain connects TRBV2 to TRBJ2-1, with 10 bases lining up with TRBD2. The trim removed 10 bases at V and 7 bases at J, leaving 10 bases unmatched. Germline assignment: CDR1 SNHLY and CDR2 FYNNEI. The CDR3 is 14 amino acids. The CDR3 here is CATPPEREGNEQFF. In DNA, the CDR3 is TGTGCCACCCCCCCGGAGCGGGAGGGAAATGAGCAGTTCTTC.